The 28 T cell receptor beta chains below all came from one sample that was sequenced in a study of T cell responses to AZD1222 COVID-19 vaccine. Repertoires were generated with immunoSEQ multiplex PCR, while TCRdb's copy carries only in-frame clones and drops some. The sample consists of some 120,000 clones, over 90% of them appearing once. The specimen was peripheral blood, collected on day 0 of AZD1222 vaccination. These receptors were taken from an adult in good health.

The chain recombines TRBV3-1 (or the pseudogene TRBV3-2) with TRBJ2-2; TRBD2 matches 7 bases. This CDR3 spans 17 amino acids. The junction had 4 bases not matched to a gene; V was cut back by 0 bases and J by 0 bases. Germline V gene data show CDR1 as LGHDT and CDR2 as YNNKEL (reference sequence). In DNA, the CDR3 is TGTGCCAGCAGCCAAGAACGGGGGAGGGCGAACACCGGGGAGCTGTTTTTT. Its protein is CASSQERGRANTGELFF.

This chain uses TRBV7-9 with TRBJ2-2; 8 bases agree with TRBD2. The CDR3 loop spans 15 amino acids. V lost 2 bases, J lost 2 bases, and 1 base stayed unmatched. Germline V lookup: CDR1 SEHNR, CDR2 FQNEAQ (reference sequence). The CDR3 is CASSLRGGNTGELFF. The CDR3 DNA reads TGTGCCAGCAGCTTACGGGGGGGAAACACCGGGGAGCTGTTTTTT.

The chain combines TRBV27 with TRBJ1-2, with 10 nucleotides matching TRBD1. Germline CDR1 and CDR2: MNHEY and SMNVEV (reference sequence). The CDR3 consists of 15 residues. Losses at the gene ends were 5 bases for V and 4 bases for J; bases not matched to a gene: 7. CDR3 nucleotides: TGTGCCAGCAGTCACCGGGACAGGGGCATCTATGGCTACACCTTC. This sequence encodes CASSHRDRGIYGYTF.

The chain couples TRBV5-5 to TRBJ1-5; D is perhaps TRBD1 (6 bases). The V gene lost 5 bases and the J gene lost 5 bases, with 17 bases spanning the gap. The CDR3 covers 15 residues. Germline V gives CDR1 SGHKS, CDR2 YYEKEE (reference sequence). The CDR3: CASSPKTGKDQPQHF. The CDR3, as DNA: TGTGCCAGCAGTCCCAAAACAGGGAAGGATCAGCCCCAGCATTTT.

This clone was seen only a few times. The J gene is TRBJ2-1, the V gene TRBV15, with TRBD2 matching over 7 bases. Germline trimming cut 5 bases from V and 2 bases from J; bases unmatched to any gene: 6. Germline CDR1 and CDR2: LNHNV and YYDKDF (reference sequence). The CDR3 length is 15 residues. The CDR3 bases are TGTGCCACCAGCGAGGGCGGGGGTGCCTACAATGAGCAGTTCTTC. Its protein is CATSEGGGAYNEQFF.

The chain joins TRBV25-1 to TRBJ1-2, with 7 bases aligning to TRBD1. The CDR3 covers 14 residues. The ends lost 4 bases at V and 7 bases at J; junction bases unmatched: 9. The germline gives CDR1 MGHDK, CDR2 SYGVNS. The CDR3 DNA sequence: TGTGCCAGCAGTGGAATGACAGGGCCCGGTGGCTACACCTTC. Translation gives CASSGMTGPGGYTF.

The V call is TRBV19, the J call TRBJ1-2; D not certain. Germline CDR1 reads LNHDA; CDR2 reads SQIVND (reference sequence). Trimming took 9 bases from V and 4 from J, leaving 3 bases between them. The CDR3 is 9 residues long. CDR3 region: CASGYGYTF. Written as DNA, the CDR3 is TGTGCCAGCGGCTATGGCTACACCTTC.

The V and J genes are TRBV7-9 and TRBJ2-7, with a weak D call TRBD2 (7 bases). The length of the CDR3 is 15 residues. Per the germline V gene, CDR1 is SEHNR and CDR2 is FQNEAQ (reference sequence). Deletions cut 1 base from V and 3 bases from J, with 13 bases between. CDR3 region: CASSLVGGGVYEQYF. The CDR3 region has the DNA TGTGCCAGCAGCTTAGTAGGAGGGGGGGTCTACGAGCAGTACTTC.

The table lists this clone with a count of one. The rearrangement links TRBV5-1 to TRBJ2-7; the match to TRBD1 covers 7 bases. CDR3 size: 14 residues. Germline V gene lookup returns CDR1 SGHRS and CDR2 YFSETQ. V lost 0 bases, J lost 4 bases, and 4 bases stayed unmatched. CDR3 sequence (DNA): TGCGCCAGCAGCTTGGAGGGCAGGGGGTACGAGCAGTACTTC. Its protein is CASSLEGRGYEQYF.

The V gene is TRBV28, the J gene TRBJ2-1, with a weak D call TRBD2 (5 bases). CDR3 length: 17 amino acids. The germline CDR1 and CDR2 sequences are MDHEN and SYDVKM. The V end lost 4 bases, the J end lost 0 bases, and 16 bases lay between the germline ends. DNA of the CDR3: TGTGCCAGCAGTTATGACTCGGGGTGGAGCTCCTACAATGAGCAGTTCTTC. Translation: CASSYDSGWSSYNEQFF.

The rearrangement links TRBV15 to TRBJ1-4, with D perhaps matching TRBD1 (5 bases). CDR1 and CDR2 from the germline V gene are LNHNV and YYDKDF (reference sequence). This CDR3 has 15 residues. Between the trimmed V and J ends, which lost 0 bases and 7 bases, there was a span of 12 bases. Here the CDR3 reads CATSRDAGLGEKLFF. CDR3 bases: TGTGCCACCAGCAGAGATGCAGGGCTTGGTGAAAAACTGTTTTTT.

This clone was detected only a few times. This chain joins TRBV6-5 and TRBJ1-4; D is undetermined. Trimming removed 7 bases at V and 7 bases at J, with 19 bases between. The length of the CDR3 is 15 residues. The germline V gene has CDR1 MNHEY and CDR2 SVGAGI. CDR3 nucleotides: TGTGCCAGCACCCCCGGAGGGCGGAGGAGTGAAAAACTGTTTTTT. It translates to CASTPGGRRSEKLFF.

The chain combines TRBV9 with TRBJ2-3; the D is unclear. Trimming removed 3 bases at V and 0 bases at J, with 5 bases between. Germline V gives CDR1 SGDLS, CDR2 YYNGEE. The CDR3 is made up of 13 amino acids. The DNA for the CDR3 is TGTGCCAGCAGCGGAACTAGCACAGATACGCAGTATTTT. Translation gives CASSGTSTDTQYF.

This chain uses TRBV2 with TRBJ1-5; no firm D call. V gave up 2 bases and J gave up 0 bases, with 8 bases separating them. Germline CDR1 is SNHLY and CDR2 is FYNNEI. This CDR3 contains 15 residues. The CDR3 coding sequence is TGTGCCAGCAGTGAACAGAGCAGTAGCAATCAGCCCCAGCATTTT. It encodes CASSEQSSSNQPQHF. The full variable domain, rest sourced from reference TRBV2 and TRBJ1-5, is EPEVTQTPSHQVTQMGQEVILRCVPISNHLYFYWYRQILGQKVEFLVSFYNNEISEKSEIFDDQFSVERPDGSNFTLKIRSTKLEDSAMYFCASSEQSSSNQPQHFGDGTRLSIL.

The chain recombines TRBV4-3 with TRBJ2-1, with unresolved D. The CDR3 spans 14 residues. CDR1 is LGHNA, CDR2 YSLEER, per germline. V lost 1 base, J lost 1 base, and 5 bases lay in between. The CDR3 loop is CASSQVQSYNEQFF. CDR3 sequence (DNA): TGCGCCAGCAGCCAAGTGCAATCCTACAATGAGCAGTTCTTC.

The chain employs TRBV10-3 and TRBJ1-1, with 8 bases aligning to TRBD1. Germline V gives CDR1 ENHRY, CDR2 SYGVKD. The J segment lost 11 bases and the V segment lost 10 bases, leaving 9 bases of the junction unmatched. This CDR3 is 11 amino acids long. This CDR3 reads CASTQTGVAFF. As DNA, the CDR3 is TGTGCCAGTACCCAGACAGGGGTGGCTTTCTTT.

The chain links TRBV7-3 to TRBJ1-1; 7 bases match TRBD1. Germline CDR1 is SGHTA and CDR2 is FQGTGA. The CDR3 contains 16 residues. V trimming: 1 base; J trimming: 4 bases; junction bases outside the gene matches: 9. CDR3 in DNA: TGTGCCAGCAGCTTAAGGGCAGGGGGTGGTGTCACTGAAGCTTTCTTT. Translation gives CASSLRAGGGVTEAFF. The full variable domain, its missing parts supplied by reference TRBV7-3 and TRBJ1-1, is GAGVSQTPSNKVTEKGKYVELRCDPISGHTALYWYRQSLGQGPEFLIYFQGTGAADDSGLPNDRFFAVRPEGSVSTLKIQRTERGDSAVYLCASSLRAGGGVTEAFFGQGTRLTVV.

A single count supports this clone. The V gene is TRBV7-9, the J gene TRBJ2-1; 11 nucleotides match TRBD2. Germline V CDR1 and CDR2: SEHNR, FQNEAQ (reference sequence). Trimming at V came to 8 bases and at J to 3 bases, leaving 9 bases not matched to a gene. The CDR3 is made up of 16 amino acids. The CDR3 here is CASGSLAGANYNEQFF. Here the CDR3 DNA reads TGTGCCAGCGGATCACTAGCGGGAGCTAACTACAATGAGCAGTTCTTC.

This rearrangement joins TRBV7-2 to TRBJ2-7; 7 bases agree with TRBD2. J lost 2 bases, V lost 2 bases, and 6 bases had no gene match. CDR3 length equals 15 residues. CDR1 and CDR2 from the germline V gene are SGHTA and FQGNSA. This CDR3 reads CASSLTGGQTYEQYF. CDR3 DNA: TGTGCCAGCAGCTTAACGGGAGGCCAAACCTACGAGCAGTACTTC.

The chain recombines TRBV6-5 with TRBJ2-1; D possibly corresponds to TRBD1 (6 bases). The germline V gene encodes CDR1 MNHEY and CDR2 SVGAGI. V lost 2 bases and J 6 bases, leaving 11 bases between the germline ends. The length of the CDR3 is 14 residues. The CDR3 sequence: CASSYDHRANEQFF. CDR3 nucleotide sequence: TGTGCCAGCAGTTACGACCACAGGGCCAATGAGCAGTTCTTC.

The rearrangement joins TRBV2 to TRBJ2-7; no firm D call. Trimming left V 6 bases short and J 4 bases short, with 13 bases between. Germline V CDR1 and CDR2: SNHLY, FYNNEI. The CDR3 runs to 13 residues. CDR3 DNA sequence: TGTGCCAGCAGGTTTGGGCCGTTATACGAGCAGTACTTC. It codes for CASRFGPLYEQYF.

The V gene is TRBV28, the J gene TRBJ1-5; a possible D gene is TRBD1 (5 bases). The V gene's germline CDR1 is MDHEN and CDR2 SYDVKM. The CDR3 totals 15 residues. V lost 7 bases, J lost 1 base, and 14 bases lay in between. The DNA for the CDR3 is TGTGCCAGCATCCCTGGGGGGAGAAGCAATCAGCCCCAGCATTTT. Encoded protein: CASIPGGRSNQPQHF. Based on the CDR3 plus reference TRBV28 and TRBJ1-5, the full variable domain is DVKVTQSSRYLVKRTGEKVFLECVQDMDHENMFWYRQDPGLGLRLIYFSYDVKMKEKGDIPEGYSVSREKKERFSLILESASTNQTSMYLCASIPGGRSNQPQHFGDGTRLSIL.

The chain couples TRBV6-5 to TRBJ1-1; D is perhaps TRBD1 (5 bases). This CDR3 region has 15 residues. Trimming took off 0 bases at V and 0 bases at J, with 8 bases between the two ends. CDR1 is MNHEY and CDR2 is SVGAGI in the germline V gene. CDR3 DNA: TGTGCCAGCAGTTACTCCGGGGCCATGAACACTGAAGCTTTCTTT. Translated: CASSYSGAMNTEAFF.

The chain employs TRBV27 and TRBJ2-7, with 13 bases identical to TRBD2. The length of the CDR3 is 14 residues. Germline CDR1 and CDR2: MNHEY and SMNVEV (reference sequence). The ends lost 5 bases at V and 6 bases at J; junction bases unmatched: 4. This CDR3 is CASSPGTSGIEQYF. CDR3 in DNA: TGTGCCAGCAGTCCCGGGACTAGCGGGATCGAGCAGTACTTC.

This chain joins TRBV3-1 (or the pseudogene TRBV3-2) and TRBJ2-7; D perhaps matches TRBD2 (6 bases). The CDR3 length is 14 residues. Trimming removed 3 bases from V and 5 bases from J, with 14 bases in between. Germline V gene sequence: CDR1 LGHDT, CDR2 YNNKEL (reference sequence). This CDR3 reads CASSHASARDEQYF. The CDR3 nucleotides are TGTGCCAGCAGCCATGCTAGCGCTCGGGACGAGCAGTACTTC.

The chain has TRBV4-2 and TRBJ2-1; a possible D gene is TRBD2 (6 bases). In germline, CDR1 is LGHNA, CDR2 YNFKEQ. The V end lost 0 bases, the J end lost 1 base, and 16 bases lay between the germline ends. The CDR3 runs 18 residues. CDR3 DNA sequence: TGTGCCAGCAGCCAAGACGGTCCGCGGGAAAAATCCTACAATGAGCAGTTCTTC. Its translation: CASSQDGPREKSYNEQFF.

This chain uses TRBV15 with TRBJ2-1; 9 nucleotides match TRBD2. This CDR3 comprises 16 residues. Trimming at V came to 6 bases and at J to 4 bases, leaving 10 bases not matched to a gene. Per germline, CDR1 LNHNV and CDR2 YYDKDF (reference sequence). CDR3 in DNA: TGTGCCACCAGTCCGACCTCTAGCGGGAAGTACAATGAGCAGTTCTTC. Translating gives CATSPTSSGKYNEQFF.

The CDR3 nucleotides are TGTGCCAGCAGTTACTTTGTGGGTTGGGCGGAGTCCACAGATACGCAGTATTTT. This translates into CASSYFVGWAESTDTQYF. The chain links TRBV6-2 or TRBV6-3 to TRBJ2-3; D unclear. V lost 1 base and J lost 2, with 19 bases in between. The CDR3 runs 18 residues. The germline V gene has CDR1 MNHEY and CDR2 SVGEGT.